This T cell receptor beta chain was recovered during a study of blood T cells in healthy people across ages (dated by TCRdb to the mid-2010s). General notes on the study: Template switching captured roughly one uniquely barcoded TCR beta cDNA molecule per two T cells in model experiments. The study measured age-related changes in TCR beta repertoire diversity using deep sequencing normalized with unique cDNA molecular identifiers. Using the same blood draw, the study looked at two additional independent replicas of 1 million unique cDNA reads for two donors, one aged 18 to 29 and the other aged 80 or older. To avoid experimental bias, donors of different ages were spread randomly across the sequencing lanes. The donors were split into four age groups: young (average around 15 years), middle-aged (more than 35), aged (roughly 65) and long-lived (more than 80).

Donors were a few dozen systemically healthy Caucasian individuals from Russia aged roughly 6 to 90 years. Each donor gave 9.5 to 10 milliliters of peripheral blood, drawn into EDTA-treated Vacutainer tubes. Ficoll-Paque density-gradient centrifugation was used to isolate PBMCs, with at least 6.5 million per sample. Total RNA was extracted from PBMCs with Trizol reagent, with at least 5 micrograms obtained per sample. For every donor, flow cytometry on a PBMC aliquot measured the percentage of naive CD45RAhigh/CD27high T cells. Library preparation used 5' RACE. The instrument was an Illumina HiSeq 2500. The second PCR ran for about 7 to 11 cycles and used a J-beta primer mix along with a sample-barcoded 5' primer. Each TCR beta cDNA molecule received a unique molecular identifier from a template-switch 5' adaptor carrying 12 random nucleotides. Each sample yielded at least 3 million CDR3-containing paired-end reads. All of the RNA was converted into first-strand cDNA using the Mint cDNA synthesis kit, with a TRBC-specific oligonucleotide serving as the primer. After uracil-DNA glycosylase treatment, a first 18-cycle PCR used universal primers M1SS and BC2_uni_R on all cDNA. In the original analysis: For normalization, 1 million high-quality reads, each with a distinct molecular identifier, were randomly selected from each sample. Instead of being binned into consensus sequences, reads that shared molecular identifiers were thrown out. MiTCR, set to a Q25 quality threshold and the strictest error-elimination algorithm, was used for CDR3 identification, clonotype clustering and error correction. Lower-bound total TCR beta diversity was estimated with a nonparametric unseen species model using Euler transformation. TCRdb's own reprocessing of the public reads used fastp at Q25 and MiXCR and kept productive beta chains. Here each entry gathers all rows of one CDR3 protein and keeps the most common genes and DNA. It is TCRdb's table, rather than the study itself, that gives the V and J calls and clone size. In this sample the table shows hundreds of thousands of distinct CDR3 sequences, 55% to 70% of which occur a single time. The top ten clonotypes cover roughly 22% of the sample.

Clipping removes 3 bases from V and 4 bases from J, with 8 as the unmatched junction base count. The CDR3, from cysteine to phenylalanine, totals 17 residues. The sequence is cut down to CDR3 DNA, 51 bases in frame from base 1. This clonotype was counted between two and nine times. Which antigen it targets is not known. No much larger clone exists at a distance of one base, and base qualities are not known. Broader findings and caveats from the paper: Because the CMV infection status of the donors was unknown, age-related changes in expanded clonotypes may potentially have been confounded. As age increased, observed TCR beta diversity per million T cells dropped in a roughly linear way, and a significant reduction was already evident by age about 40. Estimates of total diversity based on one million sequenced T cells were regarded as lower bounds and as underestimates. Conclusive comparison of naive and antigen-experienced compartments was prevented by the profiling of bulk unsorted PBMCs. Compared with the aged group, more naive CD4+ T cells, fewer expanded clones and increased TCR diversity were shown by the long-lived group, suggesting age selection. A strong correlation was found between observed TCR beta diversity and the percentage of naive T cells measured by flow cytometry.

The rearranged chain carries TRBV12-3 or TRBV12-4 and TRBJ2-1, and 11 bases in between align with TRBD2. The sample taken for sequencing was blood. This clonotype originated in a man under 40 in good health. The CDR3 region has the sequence CASSFLSLAGAYNEQFF. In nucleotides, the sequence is TGTGCCAGCAGTTTTCTTTCACTAGCGGGGGCATACAATGAGCAGTTCTTC.